One and the same sample provided the 12 T cell receptor beta chains below, sequenced in a study of long-term antiretroviral therapy in people with HIV. Investigators performed immunoSEQ version v3.0 at survey level. Method: immunoSEQ multiplex PCR; TCRdb's copy keeps in-frame clones and lacks some. Seen here are about 24,000 clones, around 86% observed once, and the top ten hold around 15%. The specimen was unsorted PBMCs, collected at the start of antiretroviral therapy, before treatment. These receptors were taken from a woman under 30 with HIV.

The chain joins TRBV7-9 to TRBJ1-1; D ambiguous. CDR1 is SEHNR and CDR2 is FQNEAQ in the germline V gene (reference sequence). V lost 3 bases and J 5 bases, leaving 7 bases between the germline ends. This CDR3 is built from 12 residues. The DNA for the CDR3 is TGTGCCAGCAGCTTTCAATCAACTGAAGCTTTCTTT. Its translation is CASSFQSTEAFF.

The rearrangement uses TRBV29-1 and TRBJ2-6; perhaps TRBD2 as D (7 bases). The CDR3 is 15 amino acids. Per germline, CDR1 SQVTM and CDR2 ANQGSEA. V lost 4 bases, J lost 4 bases, and 14 bases lay in between. CDR3 sequence (DNA): TGCAGCGTTGGTGCGGGGGCGGCCGGGGCCAACGTCCTGACTTTC. It yields the protein CSVGAGAAGANVLTF.

The chain employs TRBV18 and TRBJ2-5, with 9 positions matching TRBD1. Germline V gene data show CDR1 as KGHSH and CDR2 as LQKENI. This CDR3 contains 15 residues. Trimming at V came to 2 bases and at J to 5 bases, leaving 6 bases not matched to a gene. This CDR3 is CASSPTGGQGETQYF. CDR3 bases: TGTGCCAGCTCACCAACAGGGGGCCAAGGGGAGACCCAGTACTTC.

This clone turned up a few times. The chain combines TRBV7-9 with TRBJ1-1; D is ambiguous. Per germline, CDR1 SEHNR and CDR2 FQNEAQ (reference sequence). This CDR3 spans 13 amino acids. Trimming pared 8 bases from V and 2 bases from J, leaving 12 bases between. This CDR3 reads CASVSDFNTEAFF. CDR3 in DNA: TGTGCCAGCGTATCCGATTTTAACACTGAAGCTTTCTTT. Full variable domain (outside the CDR3, taken from reference TRBV7-9 and TRBJ1-1): DTGVSQNPRHKITKRGQNVTFRCDPISEHNRLYWYRQTLGQGPEFLTYFQNEAQLEKSRLLSDRFSAERPKGSFSTLEIQRTEQGDSAMYLCASVSDFNTEAFFGQGTRLTVV.

V and J are TRBV7-9 and TRBJ2-7; D tentatively fits TRBD1 or TRBD2 (5 bases each). This CDR3 has 14 residues. The germline V gene encodes CDR1 SEHNR and CDR2 FQNEAQ (reference sequence). V gave up 6 bases and J gave up 0 bases, with 12 bases separating them. In DNA form, the CDR3 reads TGTGCCAGCAGATCCGGGACGGACTCCTACGAGCAGTACTTC. It translates to CASRSGTDSYEQYF. Based on the CDR3 plus reference TRBV7-9 and TRBJ2-7, the full variable domain is DTGVSQNPRHKITKRGQNVTFRCDPISEHNRLYWYRQTLGQGPEFLTYFQNEAQLEKSRLLSDRFSAERPKGSFSTLEIQRTEQGDSAMYLCASRSGTDSYEQYFGPGTRLTVT.

The chain employs TRBV5-4 and TRBJ2-5; tentatively, D is TRBD2 (5 bases). Germline values: CDR1 SGHNT, CDR2 YYREEE (reference sequence). CDR3 size: 14 residues. The V gene lost 5 bases and the J gene lost 3 bases, with 14 bases spanning the gap. The CDR3 DNA sequence: TGTGCCAGCAGTTCACGGGATAAGGAAGAGACCCAGTACTTC. This translates into CASSSRDKEETQYF. Supplemented by reference TRBV5-4 and TRBJ2-5, the full variable domain reads ETGVTQSPTHLIKTRGQQVTLRCSSQSGHNTVSWYQQALGQGPQFIFQYYREEENGRGNFPPRFSGLQFPNYSSELNVNALELDDSALYLCASSSRDKEETQYFGPGTRLLVL.

The genes are TRBV27 and TRBJ1-4; possibly TRBD1 for D (5 bases). There are 15 residues in the CDR3. The V gene lost 2 bases and the J gene lost 10 bases, with 17 bases spanning the gap. CDR1 is MNHEY, CDR2 SMNVEV, per germline (reference sequence). The CDR3 sequence is CASSLGSRVFGKLFF. CDR3 DNA sequence: TGTGCCAGCAGTTTAGGTTCCAGGGTCTTTGGAAAACTGTTTTTT.

The genes are TRBV5-6 and TRBJ2-5; D is unclear. Per germline, CDR1 SGHDT and CDR2 YYEEEE. This CDR3 is 14 amino acids long. V lost 4 bases, J lost 5 bases, and 15 bases lay in between. The CDR3 region is CASSQPITGETQYF. Here the CDR3 DNA reads TGTGCCAGCAGCCAGCCCATAACTGGGGAGACCCAGTACTTC.

Here the CDR3 DNA reads TGTGCCATCAGTGAGACGCGTCCAGATACGCAGTATTTT. It codes for CAISETRPDTQYF. V gene TRBV10-3 combines with J gene TRBJ2-3, with D hard to call. In germline, CDR1 is ENHRY, CDR2 SYGVKD. CDR3 length: 13 amino acids. The V end lost 2 bases, the J end lost 4 bases, and 7 bases lay between the germline ends.

The rearrangement links TRBV7-9 to TRBJ1-1; TRBD1 is a possible D gene (6 bases). The CDR3 covers 16 residues. V was pared by 1 base and J by 0 bases, with 12 bases between. Germline CDR1 is SEHNR and CDR2 is FQNEAQ (reference sequence). CDR3 sequence (DNA): TGTGCCAGCAGCTTAGGGGGGGGCAGGTTGAACACTGAAGCTTTCTTT. Its protein is CASSLGGGRLNTEAFF.

The chain has TRBV10-3 and TRBJ1-1, with TRBD1 identical over 9 bases. The CDR3 is 14 residues long. Germline V gene sequence: CDR1 ENHRY, CDR2 SYGVKD. V trimming: 5 bases; J trimming: 7 bases; junction bases outside the gene matches: 8. The CDR3 nucleotides read TGTGCCATCAGTCTAACAGGGGGCGAGGATGAAGCTTTCTTT. This translates into CAISLTGGEDEAFF.

In its sample, this clone was seen a few times. The chain couples TRBV21-1 to TRBJ1-3. TRBV21-1 constitutes a pseudogene. The length of the CDR3 is 16 residues. This CDR3 reads CASSPRQESSGNTIYF. The CDR3 DNA reads as TGTGCCAGCAGCCCTCGGCAGGAGAGCTCTGGAAACACCATATATTTT.